This TCR beta chain was sequenced in a study of OX40 agonist ivuxolimab in advanced cancers. Some clones are missing from TCRdb's copy, which holds only in-frame ones; the method was immunoSEQ multiplex PCR. The table shows roughly 59,000 clones, with 75% to 90% occurring only once. CDR1 and CDR2 from the germline V gene are SNHLY and FYNNEI. After removal of 4 bases from V and 5 bases from J, the junction contained 5 bases not matched to a gene. This CDR3 comprises 14 residues. J is TRBJ1-1 and V is TRBV2; TRBD1 agrees at 9 bases. The source material was CD4+ or CD8+ T cells sorted from blood, sampled in a trial of the OX40 agonist ivuxolimab. The receptor comes from an adult with an advanced solid tumor such as melanoma, head and neck, liver or kidney cancer. CDR3 sequence reads: CASSVGQGSTEAFF. In DNA, the CDR3 is TGTGCCAGCAGTGTGGGACAGGGAAGTACTGAAGCTTTCTTT.